The clone carrying this T cell receptor beta chain was picked up one time. Its matching antigen is unknown. TCRdb keeps only in-frame clones here, not all; method: immunoSEQ multiplex PCR. Among over 95,000 clones listed, roughly nine tenths were seen once. The timepoints at which blood was sampled were baseline, cycle 4 day 1, and cycle 7 day 1. These data originate in a study of OX40 agonist ivuxolimab in advanced cancers. Study-level background: Patients received ivuxolimab, an intravenous treatment, every 2 weeks at 0.01 to 10 mg/kg. Dose-escalation patients suffered from hepatocellular carcinoma, melanoma, renal cell or head and neck cancer.

Findings and caveats of the study: There were, on average, more expanded clones in CD8+ T cells than in CD4+.

Germline V gene lookup returns CDR1 SGHNT and CDR2 YENEEA. The CDR3 runs 14 residues. V was pared by 1 base and J by 10 bases, with 14 bases between. The chain has TRBV11-3 and TRBJ2-1, with D unresolved. The material was CD4+ or CD8+ T cells sorted from blood, obtained in a trial of the OX40 agonist ivuxolimab. This receptor was taken from an adult with an advanced solid tumor such as melanoma, head and neck, liver or kidney cancer. CDR3 amino acids: CASSLGYRVSEQFF. The CDR3 DNA sequence: TGTGCCAGCAGCTTAGGGTACCGCGTTAGCGAGCAGTTCTTC.